These 7 T cell receptor beta chains were sequenced from one sample in a study of cytomegalovirus exposure and HLA in healthy donors. The method was immunoSEQ multiplex PCR; TCRdb's version includes in-frame clones alone and lacks a portion of them. The sample includes 120,000 to 150,000 clones, 86% seen only once; the top ten take approximately 3%. Sequenced material: PBMCs. Source of these receptors: a man younger than 35 in good health and CMV-seronegative.

V usage is TRBV19 and J usage is TRBJ1-5; D is uncertain. CDR1 and CDR2 (germline): LNHDA, SQIVND (reference sequence). The CDR3 runs 15 residues. The V end lost 3 bases, the J end lost 0 bases, and 9 bases lay between the germline ends. CDR3 loop: CASSIWRASNQPQHF. CDR3 bases: TGTGCCAGTAGTATTTGGAGGGCTAGCAATCAGCCCCAGCATTTT.

This clone was seen a few times. The chain joins TRBV5-6 to TRBJ2-7; TRBD1 agrees at 8 bases. Germline CDR1 reads SGHDT; CDR2 reads YYEEEE. The J segment lost 9 bases and the V segment lost 5 bases, leaving 16 bases of the junction unmatched. The CDR3 consists of 15 residues. CDR3 sequence reads: CASRYSGTGGIWQYF. CDR3 DNA: TGTGCCAGCAGATATTCCGGGACAGGCGGAATCTGGCAGTACTTC.

This clone appeared once. The chain employs TRBV19 and TRBJ1-4; D is unresolved. The germline V gene encodes CDR1 LNHDA and CDR2 SQIVND (reference sequence). There are 11 residues in the CDR3. V was cut by 6 bases and J by 11 bases, with 10 bases left in between. CDR3 sequence: CASSIGLKLFF. The CDR3, as DNA: TGTGCCAGTAGCATTGGCCTGAAACTGTTTTTT. The full variable domain, in which reference TRBV19 and TRBJ1-4 provide the parts outside the CDR3, is DGGITQSPKYLFRKEGQNVTLSCEQNLNHDAMYWYRQDPGQGLRLIYYSQIVNDFQKGDIAEGYSVSREKKESFPLTVTSAQKNPTAFYLCASSIGLKLFFGSGTQLSVL.

This clone has only a few counts. The chain employs TRBV18 and TRBJ2-1, with 8 bases that match TRBD2. V lost 0 bases to trimming and J lost 7 bases; unmatched junction nucleotides: 8. The CDR3 contains 16 residues. Germline CDR1 reads KGHSH; CDR2 reads LQKENI. Here the CDR3 reads CASSPPRRGERNEQFF. The CDR3 DNA follows: TGTGCCAGCTCACCACCGAGGCGGGGGGAGAGGAATGAGCAGTTCTTC.

This clone was detected only once. The chain couples TRBV2 to TRBJ1-4; 9 bases are shared with TRBD1. The J segment lost 8 bases and the V segment lost 5 bases, leaving 3 bases of the junction unmatched. CDR3 length equals 13 residues. Germline CDR1 SNHLY, CDR2 FYNNEI. The CDR3 DNA sequence: TGTGCCAGCAGTAGGACAGGGGAGGAAAAACTGTTTTTT. Translation gives CASSRTGEEKLFF.

There are a few counts of this clone. The V call is TRBV7-2, the J call TRBJ1-5, with D possibly TRBD1 on 5 matching bases. The CDR3 spans 14 residues. Germline CDR1 is SGHTA and CDR2 is FQGNSA. V lost 2 bases and J 6 bases, leaving 11 bases between the germline ends. Here the CDR3 reads CASSLLPGGQPQHF. For the CDR3, the DNA is TGTGCCAGCAGCTTACTCCCGGGGGGTCAGCCCCAGCATTTT. Filled out from reference TRBV7-2 and TRBJ1-5, the complete variable domain reads GAGVSQSPSNKVTEKGKDVELRCDPISGHTALYWYRQSLGQGLEFLIYFQGNSAPDKSGLPSDRFSAERTGGSVSTLTIQRTQQEDSAVYLCASSLLPGGQPQHFGDGTRLSIL.

This clone came up once. V is TRBV5-1 and J is TRBJ2-3, with unresolved D. The ends were cut back, 0 bases at V and 0 bases at J, with 11 bases in the middle. This CDR3 comprises 16 residues. Germline assignment: CDR1 SGHRS and CDR2 YFSETQ. CDR3: CASSLAARSSTDTQYF. The CDR3 region has the DNA TGCGCCAGCAGCTTGGCGGCTAGAAGTAGCACAGATACGCAGTATTTT. Full variable domain (missing parts from reference TRBV5-1 and TRBJ2-3): KAGVTQTPRYLIKTRGQQVTLSCSPISGHRSVSWYQQTPGQGLQFLFEYFSETQRNKGNFPGRFSGRQFSNSRSEMNVSTLELGDSALYLCASSLAARSSTDTQYFGPGTRLTVL.